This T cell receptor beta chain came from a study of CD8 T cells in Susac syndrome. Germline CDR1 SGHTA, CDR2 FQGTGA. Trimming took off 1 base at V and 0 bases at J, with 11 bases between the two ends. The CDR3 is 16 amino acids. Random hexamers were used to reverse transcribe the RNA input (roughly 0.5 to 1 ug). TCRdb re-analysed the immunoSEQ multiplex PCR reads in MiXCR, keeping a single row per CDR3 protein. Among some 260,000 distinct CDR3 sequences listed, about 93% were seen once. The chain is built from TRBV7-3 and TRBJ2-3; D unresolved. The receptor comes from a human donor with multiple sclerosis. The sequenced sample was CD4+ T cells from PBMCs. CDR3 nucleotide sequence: TGTGCCAGCAGCTTAATGGCAGCCTCTAGCACAGATACGCAGTATTTT. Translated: CASSLMAASSTDTQYF. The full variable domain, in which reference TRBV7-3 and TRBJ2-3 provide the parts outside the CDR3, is GAGVSQTPSNKVTEKGKYVELRCDPISGHTALYWYRQSLGQGPEFLIYFQGTGAADDSGLPNDRFFAVRPEGSVSTLKIQRTERGDSAVYLCASSLMAASSTDTQYFGPGTRLTVL.